These 23 T cell receptor beta chains were sequenced from one sample in a study of blood T cell repertoires in COVID-19. TCRdb's copy holds only in-frame clones and misses some; the assay was immunoSEQ multiplex PCR. The profile shows some 94,000 clones, approximately 70% of them singletons. Sample: peripheral blood. These receptors all stem from a woman aged 60-75 years in a cohort sampled during active or convalescent COVID-19.

Only one count was recorded for this clone. This chain connects TRBV5-1 to TRBJ2-3; 7 nucleotides line up with TRBD1. J gave up 4 bases and V 0 bases, and 5 bases lay outside the gene matches. Looked up from germline, CDR1 is SGHRS and CDR2 is YFSETQ. This CDR3 is built from 15 residues. CDR3 in amino acids: CASSLEQGNADTQYF. Here the CDR3 DNA reads TGCGCCAGCAGCTTGGAACAGGGGAATGCAGATACGCAGTATTTT.

This clone was seen just once. The CDR3 reads CASSITGDKQPQHF. In DNA form, the CDR3 reads TGTGCCAGTAGTATTACAGGGGACAAACAGCCCCAGCATTTT. The chain is built from TRBV19 and TRBJ1-5; 7 bases fit TRBD1. J lost 7 bases, V lost 3 bases, and 6 bases had no gene match. There are 14 residues in the CDR3. Germline V CDR1 and CDR2: LNHDA, SQIVND (reference sequence).

V is TRBV7-8 and J is TRBJ1-3; no definite D call. The CDR3 is 14 amino acids. The ends were cut back, 8 bases at V and 0 bases at J, with 11 bases in the middle. Germline V gene lookup returns CDR1 SGHVS and CDR2 FQNEAQ. CDR3: CASGAGNSGNTIYF. CDR3 coding DNA: TGTGCCAGCGGCGCGGGAAACTCTGGAAACACCATATATTTT.

This clone was seen a handful of times. This chain connects TRBV9 to TRBJ2-2; D is unresolved. Trimming stripped 0 bases from V and 6 bases from J, with 15 bases between. The germline CDR1 and CDR2 sequences are SGDLS and YYNGEE. The CDR3 has 16 amino acids. The CDR3 spells CASSVEVGVVPGELFF. Here the CDR3 DNA reads TGTGCCAGCAGCGTAGAAGTCGGAGTAGTTCCCGGGGAGCTGTTTTTT.

This clone was seen more than once but under ten times. V usage is TRBV30 and J usage is TRBJ1-5; 8 bases map to TRBD1. The V and J ends lost 2 bases and 9 bases, in that order; junction bases with no gene match: 9. Germline CDR1 is GTSNPN and CDR2 is SVGIG (reference sequence). This CDR3 is 14 amino acids long. CDR3 sequence reads: CAWSIGQGSSPQHF. The CDR3 DNA reads TGTGCCTGGAGTATCGGACAGGGTTCTTCGCCCCAGCATTTT.

The chain is built from TRBV28 and TRBJ1-1; a possible D gene is TRBD1 (5 bases). Germline values: CDR1 MDHEN, CDR2 SYDVKM. V was clipped by 2 bases and J by 4 bases, with 11 bases between them. The length of the CDR3 is 14 residues. Here the CDR3 reads CASSLGGGSTEAFF. The CDR3 region has the DNA TGTGCCAGCAGTTTAGGGGGGGGGAGCACTGAAGCTTTCTTT.

The chain has TRBV7-2 and TRBJ2-3, with 9 bases fitting TRBD2. J was trimmed by 13 bases and V by 4 bases; bases with no gene match: 12. The germline gives CDR1 SGHTA, CDR2 FQGNSA. The CDR3 length is 14 residues. The CDR3 bases are TGTGCCAGCAGCTACTCTAGCGGGGCTTGGGTGGAGTATTTT. Amino acid sequence: CASSYSSGAWVEYF.

The chain has TRBV2 and TRBJ1-1; TRBD1 agrees at 8 bases. CDR1 is SNHLY, CDR2 FYNNEI, per germline. J lost 5 bases, V lost 6 bases, and 11 bases had no gene match. The CDR3 has 15 amino acids. The CDR3 loop is CASSVRQGIETEAFF. For the CDR3, the DNA is TGTGCCAGCAGCGTACGACAGGGGATAGAAACTGAAGCTTTCTTT.

The chain employs TRBV7-2 and TRBJ2-3, with D maybe TRBD2 (5 bases). The germline V and J ends were trimmed by 4 bases and 6 bases, with 14 bases remaining between them. Germline lookup yields CDR1 SGHTA and CDR2 FQGNSA. The CDR3 sequence is 14 residues long. CDR3 residues: CASSSSLTRDTQYF. The CDR3 DNA is TGTGCCAGCAGCTCAAGCCTAACTAGGGATACGCAGTATTTT.

The V gene is TRBV7-2, the J gene TRBJ2-5, with 7 bases identical to TRBD1. Germline CDR1 reads SGHTA; CDR2 reads FQGNSA. V lost 5 bases to trimming and J lost 5 bases; unmatched junction nucleotides: 11. The CDR3 is made up of 15 amino acids. The DNA for the CDR3 is TGTGCCAGCAGCCCAAAGACAGGGTCATTCGAGACCCAGTACTTC. It yields the protein CASSPKTGSFETQYF.

The V gene is TRBV5-6, the J gene TRBJ2-4; 8 bases align to TRBD1. This CDR3 region has 16 residues. From germline, CDR1 is SGHDT and CDR2 YYEEEE. The V segment lost 0 bases and the J segment 6 bases; nucleotides outside the gene matches: 8. The CDR3 reads CASSLDEDRVGNIQYF. In DNA form, the CDR3 reads TGTGCCAGCAGCTTGGATGAGGACAGGGTGGGAAACATTCAGTACTTC.

The chain uses TRBV7-8 and TRBJ2-2; D unclear. Germline V gives CDR1 SGHVS, CDR2 FQNEAQ. Trimming cost V 5 bases and J 4 bases, with 14 bases left between them. This CDR3 has 15 residues. The CDR3 DNA reads as TGTGCCAGCAGCCCCCCTGGGCCGGCCACCGGGGAGCTGTTTTTT. Translating it yields CASSPPGPATGELFF.

The chain carries TRBV9 and TRBJ1-6, with D perhaps TRBD1 (5 bases). The V end was cut by 0 bases, the J end by 9 bases, with 10 bases between. Germline V gene lookup returns CDR1 SGDLS and CDR2 YYNGEE. CDR3 size: 14 residues. CDR3 residues: CASSVDQGRSPLHF. The CDR3 DNA is TGTGCCAGCAGCGTAGATCAGGGTCGTTCACCCCTCCACTTT. The full variable domain, completed using reference TRBV9 and TRBJ1-6, is DSGVTQTPKHLITATGQRVTLRCSPRSGDLSVYWYQQSLDQGLQFLIQYYNGEERAKGNILERFSAQQFPDLHSELNLSSLELGDSALYFCASSVDQGRSPLHFGNGTRLTVT.

This chain links TRBV5-5 with TRBJ2-3; D unclear. The CDR3 consists of 14 residues. Trimming left V 2 bases short and J 0 bases short, with 7 bases between. Germline assignment: CDR1 SGHKS and CDR2 YYEKEE (reference sequence). The CDR3, as DNA: TGTGCCAGCAGCTTCCAACTTAGCACAGATACGCAGTATTTT. This translates into CASSFQLSTDTQYF.

This sequence joins TRBV19 and TRBJ1-5; D possibly corresponds to TRBD1 (5 bases). V was trimmed by 4 bases and J by 2 bases, leaving 18 bases between them. The CDR3 spans 17 residues. Germline CDR1 LNHDA, CDR2 SQIVND (reference sequence). The CDR3 protein is CASSRLPTNRRNQPQHF. The CDR3 DNA reads TGTGCCAGTAGTAGGCTCCCTACTAACAGGCGCAATCAGCCCCAGCATTTT.

The J gene is TRBJ1-5, the V gene TRBV4-3; D gene unclear. The CDR3 extends over 15 amino acids. The V gene's germline CDR1 is LGHNA and CDR2 YSLEER. V shed 0 bases and J shed 3 bases, with 9 bases lying between them. CDR3 bases: TGCGCCAGCAGCCAAGAGTGGCAGGTCAATCAGCCCCAGCATTTT. The encoded protein is CASSQEWQVNQPQHF.

The V call is TRBV5-4, the J call TRBJ2-1, with TRBD1 matching 7 bases. The length of the CDR3 is 16 residues. Germline V gene data show CDR1 as SGHNT and CDR2 as YYREEE (reference sequence). J lost 1 base, V lost 3 bases, and 7 bases had no gene match. CDR3 in DNA: TGTGCCAGCAGCTCCCCCCACAGGGGTTCCTACAATGAGCAGTTCTTC. As protein: CASSSPHRGSYNEQFF.

This clone has a single count. This chain links TRBV27 with TRBJ2-1; 7 bases fit TRBD2. Unmatched junction bases numbered 5, after V lost 9 bases and J lost 0 bases. Germline assignment: CDR1 MNHEY and CDR2 SMNVEV (reference sequence). This CDR3 spans 14 amino acids. CDR3 loop: CASTRGSSYNEQFF. DNA for the CDR3: TGTGCCAGTACCCGCGGGAGCTCCTACAATGAGCAGTTCTTC.

V is TRBV4-2 and J is TRBJ1-2; TRBD1 might be the D (6 bases). Trimming shortened V by 0 bases and J by 5 bases, and 22 bases separated the two germline ends. The CDR3 loop spans 18 amino acids. Germline V lookup: CDR1 LGHNA, CDR2 YNFKEQ. CDR3 bases: TGTGCCAGCAGCCAAGACCTACAGGGTATAGTGGTGGGGTATGGCTACACCTTC. Translation: CASSQDLQGIVVGYGYTF.

CDR3 sequence: CASSLGAAQETQYF. The CDR3, as DNA: TGTGCCAGCAGCTTAGGGGCAGCTCAAGAGACCCAGTACTTC. V gene TRBV7-9 combines with J gene TRBJ2-5; D is ambiguous. Germline CDR1 reads SEHNR; CDR2 reads FQNEAQ (reference sequence). The V end was cut by 1 base, the J end by 2 bases, with 8 bases between. CDR3 length: 14 amino acids.

The rearrangement uses TRBV19 and TRBJ2-7, with D tentatively TRBD2 (6 bases). The length of the CDR3 is 15 residues. Trimming left V 5 bases short and J 2 bases short, with 16 bases between. Germline values: CDR1 LNHDA, CDR2 SQIVND (reference sequence). The CDR3 bases are TGTGCCAGTAGTCCACGTGGGGGGACGACCTACGAGCAGTACTTC. Protein product: CASSPRGGTTYEQYF. Combining the CDR3 with reference TRBV19 and TRBJ2-7 gives the whole variable domain DGGITQSPKYLFRKEGQNVTLSCEQNLNHDAMYWYRQDPGQGLRLIYYSQIVNDFQKGDIAEGYSVSREKKESFPLTVTSAQKNPTAFYLCASSPRGGTTYEQYFGPGTRLTVT.

The chain combines TRBV7-9 with TRBJ2-3; D not resolved. The CDR3 has 17 amino acids. Deletions cut 5 bases from V and 3 bases from J, with 21 bases between. The V gene's germline CDR1 is SEHNR and CDR2 FQNEAQ (reference sequence). The CDR3 bases are TGTGCCAGCAGCCCGACTCAATTTGTTGGGTTTACAGATACGCAGTATTTT. Its protein is CASSPTQFVGFTDTQYF.

Only one count was recorded for this clone. The chain has TRBV15 and TRBJ2-2; 8 nucleotides agree with TRBD2. Germline CDR1 LNHNV, CDR2 YYDKDF (reference sequence). V was pared by 1 base and J by 4 bases, with 14 bases of the junction left unmatched. The CDR3 is 19 residues long. The CDR3 reads CATSRGDTGGPRGTGELFF. The CDR3 DNA reads as TGTGCCACCAGCAGAGGGGATACGGGGGGGCCACGCGGCACCGGGGAGCTGTTTTTT.